This TCR beta chain was identified during a study of cytotoxic CD8 clonotypes in ibrutinib-treated CLL (dated by TCRdb to about 2021). Background for the entire study: The cohort was composed of about 10 relapsed/refractory and fewer than 16 treatment-naive patients; IGHV unmutated status was identified in 17 patients. Partial responses were observed in some 24 patients and complete responses in 2; after a median follow-up of 68 months, remission was maintained in approximately 14 patients and progression was observed in some 12. On average, each sample yielded about 260,000 productive templates and over 90,000 productive rearrangements. Response samples were obtained after a median of approximately twelve months of treatment, with a range of roughly 6 to 40 months. Cryopreserved peripheral blood mononuclear cells were collected before treatment, at response, and at either disease progression or sustained remission. Patients were still on ibrutinib when every remission and progressive disease sample was collected. Longitudinal samples were obtainable from about 30% of the roughly 90 participants in the trial.

The paper as a whole reports these results and caveats: At baseline, clonality was higher than in age-matched healthy donors and showed a strong correlation with circulating CD8+ T-cell counts. Public clonotypes were rare and either shrank or stayed stable during treatment, and the rise in clonality at ibrutinib response reflected expansion of private clonotypes. Clonality rose at ibrutinib response, remained stable during sustained remission, and dropped back toward baseline at progression. Sustained-remission and progressing patients did not have matched sampling times, and lymph node repertoires were not examined.

Note on this clone: Which antigen it targets is not known. Within one base of it there is no much larger clone, and no base qualities were kept.

On a MiSeq, deep resolution sequencing aimed for a depth between 1 in 1 million and 1 in 200,000 T cells, with each clonotype covered about 9.2x on average. The immunoSEQ hsTCRB Kit was used to generate TCR beta libraries. On the study's bioinformatics: ImmunoSEQ Data Assistant and ImmunoSEQ Analyzer were used for data analysis, and V, D and J genes were assigned according to IMGT definitions. Clonality, which ranges from 0 to 1, was calculated as one minus the normalized Shannon entropy of productive rearrangement frequencies. Only overrepresented clonotypes making up at least 0.05% of the repertoire of each patient were included in the public clonotype analysis. About a dozen age-matched healthy donor repertoires from immuneACCESS were used as controls for clonality. TCRdb limited this immuneACCESS table to in-frame rearrangements with V and J called. A share of clones is missing; checked studies link under half to unresolved V genes, and the rest is unexplained. The DNA gave D and trimming, while V, J and clone size come from that table. Present in this sample are around 140,000 clones, 76% of which were seen just once. Jointly, the top ten make up just over 5% of the sample.

The time point label corresponds to: approximately 25 months on ibrutinib. Approximately 2 micrograms of genomic DNA were extracted from cryopreserved PBMCs for TCR beta library preparation. Longitudinal blood samples from CLL patients receiving ibrutinib monotherapy were subjected to high-throughput TCR beta sequencing. Patients were enrolled in a phase 2 open-label single-center ibrutinib monotherapy trial. The germline V gene provides CDR1 SGHTA and CDR2 FQGNSA. The CDR3 holds 14 amino acids from the cysteine to the phenylalanine. Of the read, only the CDR3 DNA is kept; its 42 bases are in frame from base 1. V and J are truncated by 4 bases and 1 base respectively, leaving an intervening sequence of 10 bases.

This clonotype was obtained from a human donor with chronic lymphocytic leukemia. The sequence joins TRBV7-2 to TRBJ1-1; possibly the D gene is TRBD1, per 5 matching bases. The starting material was PBMCs, obtained after 24 months of ibrutinib treatment. The CDR3 reads as follows: CASSSSDRNTEAFF. The DNA reads as follows: TGTGCCAGCAGCTCCTCAGACAGGAACACTGAAGCTTTCTTT.